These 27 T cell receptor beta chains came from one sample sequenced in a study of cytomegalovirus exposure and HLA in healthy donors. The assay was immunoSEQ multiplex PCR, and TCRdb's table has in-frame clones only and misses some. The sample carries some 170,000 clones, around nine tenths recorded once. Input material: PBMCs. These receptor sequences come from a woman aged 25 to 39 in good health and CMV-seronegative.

As DNA, the CDR3 is TGTGCCAGCAGCTTAGTGTGGGCCCGTTCAGAGACCCAGTACTTC. Its translation: CASSLVWARSETQYF. The chain is built from TRBV7-8 and TRBJ2-5; unclear D gene. The V end lost 1 base, the J end lost 4 bases, and 13 bases lay between the germline ends. The germline V gene encodes CDR1 SGHVS and CDR2 FQNEAQ. This CDR3 has 15 amino acids.

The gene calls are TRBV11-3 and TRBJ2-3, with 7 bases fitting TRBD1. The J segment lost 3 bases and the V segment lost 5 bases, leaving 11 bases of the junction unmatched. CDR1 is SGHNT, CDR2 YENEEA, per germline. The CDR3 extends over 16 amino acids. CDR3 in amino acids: CASSRGRGQTTDTQYF. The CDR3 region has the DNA TGTGCCAGCAGCCGAGGACGGGGACAGACTACAGATACGCAGTATTTT.

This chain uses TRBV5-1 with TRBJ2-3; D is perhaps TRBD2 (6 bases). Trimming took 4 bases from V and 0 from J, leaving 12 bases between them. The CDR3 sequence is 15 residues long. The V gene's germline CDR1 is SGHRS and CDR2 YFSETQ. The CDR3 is CASSISGTSTDTQYF. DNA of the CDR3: TGCGCCAGCAGCATCTCCGGGACTAGCACAGATACGCAGTATTTT.

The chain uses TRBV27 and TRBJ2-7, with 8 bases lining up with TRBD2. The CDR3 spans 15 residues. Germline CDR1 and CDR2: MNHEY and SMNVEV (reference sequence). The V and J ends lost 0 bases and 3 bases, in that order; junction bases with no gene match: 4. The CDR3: CASSLSKSGSYEQYF. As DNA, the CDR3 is TGTGCCAGCAGTTTATCGAAAAGCGGGAGCTACGAGCAGTACTTC.

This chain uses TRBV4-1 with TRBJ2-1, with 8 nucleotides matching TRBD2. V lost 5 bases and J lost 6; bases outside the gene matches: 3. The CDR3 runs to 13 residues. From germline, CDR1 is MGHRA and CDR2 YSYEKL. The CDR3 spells CASSFGGVNEQFF. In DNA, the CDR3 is TGCGCCAGCAGCTTCGGGGGGGTCAATGAGCAGTTCTTC.

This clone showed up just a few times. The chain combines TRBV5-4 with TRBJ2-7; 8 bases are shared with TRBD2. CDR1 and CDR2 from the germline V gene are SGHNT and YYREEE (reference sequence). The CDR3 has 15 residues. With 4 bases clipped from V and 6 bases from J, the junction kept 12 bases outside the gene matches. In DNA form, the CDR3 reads TGTGCCAGCAGCGACCCTCGGGGGGGGGCGACCGAGCAGTACTTC. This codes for CASSDPRGGATEQYF.

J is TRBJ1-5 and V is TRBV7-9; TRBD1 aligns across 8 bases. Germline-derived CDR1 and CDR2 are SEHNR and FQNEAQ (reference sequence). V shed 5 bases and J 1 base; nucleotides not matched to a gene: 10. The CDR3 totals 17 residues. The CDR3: CASSRGWGQASNQPQHF. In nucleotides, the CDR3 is TGTGCCAGCAGCCGAGGGTGGGGACAGGCGAGCAATCAGCCCCAGCATTTT.

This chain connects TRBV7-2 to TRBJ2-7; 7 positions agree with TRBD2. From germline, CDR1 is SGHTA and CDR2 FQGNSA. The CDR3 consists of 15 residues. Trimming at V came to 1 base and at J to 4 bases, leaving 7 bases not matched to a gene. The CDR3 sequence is CASSLVAGVPYEQYF. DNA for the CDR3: TGTGCCAGCAGCTTAGTGGCGGGGGTTCCGTACGAGCAGTACTTC.

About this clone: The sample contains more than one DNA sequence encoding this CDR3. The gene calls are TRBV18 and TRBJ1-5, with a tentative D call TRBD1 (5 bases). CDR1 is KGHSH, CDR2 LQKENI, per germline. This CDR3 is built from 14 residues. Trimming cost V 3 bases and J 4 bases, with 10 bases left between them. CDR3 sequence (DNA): TGTGCCAGCTCACCGGGGCAGGGTAATCAGCCCCAGCATTTT. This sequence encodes CASSPGQGNQPQHF.

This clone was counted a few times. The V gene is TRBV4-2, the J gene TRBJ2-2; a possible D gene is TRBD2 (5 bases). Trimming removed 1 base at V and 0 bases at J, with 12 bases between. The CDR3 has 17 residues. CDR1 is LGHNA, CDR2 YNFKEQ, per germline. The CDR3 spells CASSQAGSGSNTGELFF. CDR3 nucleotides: TGTGCCAGCAGCCAAGCTGGATCGGGATCGAACACCGGGGAGCTGTTTTTT.

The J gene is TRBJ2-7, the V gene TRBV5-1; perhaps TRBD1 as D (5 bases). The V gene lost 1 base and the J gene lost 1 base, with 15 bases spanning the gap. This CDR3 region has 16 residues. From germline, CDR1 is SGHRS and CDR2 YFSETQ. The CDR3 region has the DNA TGCGCCAGCAGCTTGCTGGGGCTTTCGGGTTCCTACGAGCAGTACTTC. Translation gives CASSLLGLSGSYEQYF.

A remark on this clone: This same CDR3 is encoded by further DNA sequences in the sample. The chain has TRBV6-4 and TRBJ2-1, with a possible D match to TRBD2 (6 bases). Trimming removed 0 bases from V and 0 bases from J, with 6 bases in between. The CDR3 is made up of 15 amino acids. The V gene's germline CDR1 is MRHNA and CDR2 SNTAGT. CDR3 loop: CASSDSSGSYNEQFF. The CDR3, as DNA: TGTGCCAGCAGTGACTCTAGCGGCTCCTACAATGAGCAGTTCTTC.

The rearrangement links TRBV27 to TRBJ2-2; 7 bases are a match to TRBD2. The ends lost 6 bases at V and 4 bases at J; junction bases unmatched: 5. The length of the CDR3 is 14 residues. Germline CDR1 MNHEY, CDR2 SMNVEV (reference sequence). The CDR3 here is CASRGSGATGELFF. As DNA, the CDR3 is TGTGCCAGCAGGGGCAGCGGGGCCACCGGGGAGCTGTTTTTT.

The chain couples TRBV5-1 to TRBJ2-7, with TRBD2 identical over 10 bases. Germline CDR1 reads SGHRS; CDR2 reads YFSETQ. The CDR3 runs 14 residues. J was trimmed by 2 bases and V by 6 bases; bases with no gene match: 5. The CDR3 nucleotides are TGCGCCAGCAAAATGAGCGGGGGGGCCTACGAGCAGTACTTC. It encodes CASKMSGGAYEQYF. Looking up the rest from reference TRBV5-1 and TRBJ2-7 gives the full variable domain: KAGVTQTPRYLIKTRGQQVTLSCSPISGHRSVSWYQQTPGQGLQFLFEYFSETQRNKGNFPGRFSGRQFSNSRSEMNVSTLELGDSALYLCASKMSGGAYEQYFGPGTRLTVT.

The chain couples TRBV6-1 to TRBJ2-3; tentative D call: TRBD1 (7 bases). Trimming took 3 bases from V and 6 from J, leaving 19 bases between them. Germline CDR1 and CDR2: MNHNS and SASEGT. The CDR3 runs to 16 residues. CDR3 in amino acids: CASSEAQGGGDDTQYF. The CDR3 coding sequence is TGTGCCAGCAGTGAGGCCCAGGGGGGAGGTGACGATACGCAGTATTTT.

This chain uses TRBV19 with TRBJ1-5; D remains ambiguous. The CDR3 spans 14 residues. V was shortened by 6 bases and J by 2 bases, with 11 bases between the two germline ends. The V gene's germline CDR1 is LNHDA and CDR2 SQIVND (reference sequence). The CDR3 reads CASSNGVGNQPQHF. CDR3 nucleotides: TGTGCCAGTAGCAACGGAGTGGGCAATCAGCCCCAGCATTTT.

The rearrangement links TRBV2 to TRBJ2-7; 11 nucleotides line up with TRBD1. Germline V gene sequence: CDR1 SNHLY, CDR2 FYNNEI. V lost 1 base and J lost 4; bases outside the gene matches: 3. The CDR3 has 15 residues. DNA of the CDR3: TGTGCCAGCAGTGAAGGGACAGGGGGCGTTTACGAGCAGTACTTC. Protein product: CASSEGTGGVYEQYF.

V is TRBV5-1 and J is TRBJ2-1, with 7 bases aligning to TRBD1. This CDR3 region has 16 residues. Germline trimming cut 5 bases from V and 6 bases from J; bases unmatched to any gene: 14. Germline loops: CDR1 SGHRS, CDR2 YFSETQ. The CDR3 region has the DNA TGCGCCAGCAGTCCGTGGCGGGCAGGGGGTCCCAATGAGCAGTTCTTC. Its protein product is CASSPWRAGGPNEQFF.

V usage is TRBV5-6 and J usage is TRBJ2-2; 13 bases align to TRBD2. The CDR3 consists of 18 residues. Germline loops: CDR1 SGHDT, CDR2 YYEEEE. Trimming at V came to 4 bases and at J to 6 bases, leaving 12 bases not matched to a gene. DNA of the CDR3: TGTGCCAGCAGCCCCAGGACTAGCGGGGGTCACCTAGCCGGGGAGCTGTTTTTT. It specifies CASSPRTSGGHLAGELFF.

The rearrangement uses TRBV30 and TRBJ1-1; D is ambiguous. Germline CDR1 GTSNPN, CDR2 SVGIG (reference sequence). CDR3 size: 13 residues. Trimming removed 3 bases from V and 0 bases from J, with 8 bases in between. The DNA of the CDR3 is TGTGCCTGGAGACTGGCGGTGAACACTGAAGCTTTCTTT. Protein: CAWRLAVNTEAFF.

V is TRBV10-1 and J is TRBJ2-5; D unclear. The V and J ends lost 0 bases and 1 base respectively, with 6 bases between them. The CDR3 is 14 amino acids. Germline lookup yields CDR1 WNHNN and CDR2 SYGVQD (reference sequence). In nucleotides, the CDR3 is TGCGCCAGCAGTGAGTCGTTGAGCCAAGAGACCCAGTACTTC. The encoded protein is CASSESLSQETQYF.

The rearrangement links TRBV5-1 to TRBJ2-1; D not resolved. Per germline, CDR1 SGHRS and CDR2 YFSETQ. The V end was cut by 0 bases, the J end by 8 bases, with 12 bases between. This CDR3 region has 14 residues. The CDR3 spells CASSLAPGTDEQFF. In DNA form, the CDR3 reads TGCGCCAGCAGCTTGGCGCCGGGTACGGATGAGCAGTTCTTC. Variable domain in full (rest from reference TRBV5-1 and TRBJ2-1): KAGVTQTPRYLIKTRGQQVTLSCSPISGHRSVSWYQQTPGQGLQFLFEYFSETQRNKGNFPGRFSGRQFSNSRSEMNVSTLELGDSALYLCASSLAPGTDEQFFGPGTRLTVL.

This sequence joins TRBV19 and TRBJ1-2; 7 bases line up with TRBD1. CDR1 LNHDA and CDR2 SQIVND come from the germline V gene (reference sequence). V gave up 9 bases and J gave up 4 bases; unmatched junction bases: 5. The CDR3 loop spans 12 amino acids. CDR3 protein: CASRQGIYGYTF. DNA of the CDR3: TGTGCCAGCCGACAGGGCATCTATGGCTACACCTTC.

Here the CDR3 reads CASSPERGGGLYEQYF. DNA for the CDR3: TGTGCCAGTAGCCCCGAGAGGGGGGGAGGTCTCTACGAGCAGTACTTC. The V call is TRBV19, the J call TRBJ2-7; TRBD2 might be the D (7 bases). Germline V lookup: CDR1 LNHDA, CDR2 SQIVND (reference sequence). The CDR3 covers 16 residues. Trimming cost V 6 bases and J 3 bases, with 21 bases left between them.

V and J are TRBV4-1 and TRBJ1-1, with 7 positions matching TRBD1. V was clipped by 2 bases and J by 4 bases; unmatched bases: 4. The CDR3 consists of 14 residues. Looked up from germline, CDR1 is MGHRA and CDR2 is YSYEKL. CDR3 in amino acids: CASSQPGGITEAFF. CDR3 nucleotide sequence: TGCGCCAGCAGCCAACCAGGGGGAATCACTGAAGCTTTCTTT.

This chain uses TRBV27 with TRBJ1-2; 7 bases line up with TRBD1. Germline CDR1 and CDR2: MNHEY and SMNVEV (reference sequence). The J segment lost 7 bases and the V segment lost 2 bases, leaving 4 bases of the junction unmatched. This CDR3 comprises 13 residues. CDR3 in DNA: TGTGCCAGCAGTTTAAACAGGGGTCGTGGCTACACCTTC. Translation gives CASSLNRGRGYTF.

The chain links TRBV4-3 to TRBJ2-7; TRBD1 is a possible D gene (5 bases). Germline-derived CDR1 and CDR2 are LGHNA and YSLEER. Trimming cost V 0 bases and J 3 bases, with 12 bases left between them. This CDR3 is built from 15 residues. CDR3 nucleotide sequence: TGCGCCAGCAGCCAAGATCGGGCAGGGCTCTACGAGCAGTACTTC. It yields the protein CASSQDRAGLYEQYF.